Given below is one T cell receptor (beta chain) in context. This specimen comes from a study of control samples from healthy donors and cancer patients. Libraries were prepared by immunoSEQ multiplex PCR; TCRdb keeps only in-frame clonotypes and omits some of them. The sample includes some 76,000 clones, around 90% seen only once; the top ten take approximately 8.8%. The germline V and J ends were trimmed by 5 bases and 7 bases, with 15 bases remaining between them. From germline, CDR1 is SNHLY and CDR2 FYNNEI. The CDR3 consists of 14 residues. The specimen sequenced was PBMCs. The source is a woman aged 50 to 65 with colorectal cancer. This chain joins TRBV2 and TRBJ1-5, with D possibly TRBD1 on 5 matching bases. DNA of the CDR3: TGTGCCAGCAGTCCTCGAGGGGACGAACAGCCCCAGCATTTT. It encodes CASSPRGDEQPQHF. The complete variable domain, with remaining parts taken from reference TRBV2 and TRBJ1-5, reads EPEVTQTPSHQVTQMGQEVILRCVPISNHLYFYWYRQILGQKVEFLVSFYNNEISEKSEIFDDQFSVERPDGSNFTLKIRSTKLEDSAMYFCASSPRGDEQPQHFGDGTRLSIL.